These T cell receptor beta chains were read from a single sample in a study of T-cell reconstitution after alpha-beta-depleted transplantation in children. Each CDR3 protein gets one entry after TCRdb re-called the PCR reads with MiXCR. The table includes about a million distinct CDR3 sequences, roughly 29% detected once. The sequenced sample was PBMCs, mostly from graft donor cells, obtained 360 days after TCRalphabeta/CD19-depleted stem cell transplant. The source of these receptors is a boy younger than two who had a stem cell transplant for SCID, so the T cells may come from the graft donor. Each CDR3 is given with its conserved first and last residue. A D gene is named only where the DNA matches it firmly. Size is stated for part of the rows, as once, few or many counts, or as a class when the clone is expanded.

J gene | clone size | V gene | D gene | CDR3 DNA | CDR3 protein
TRBJ1-2 | - | TRBV18 | - | TGTGCCAGCTCACTCCCGACAGCTAACTATGGCTACACCTTC | CASSLPTANYGYTF
TRBJ2-3 | - | TRBV11-2 | TRBD2 | TGTGCCAGCAGCTTAGGTCGGACTAGCGGGGGTTATGATACGCAGTATTTT | CASSLGRTSGGYDTQYF
TRBJ2-1 | few | TRBV7-9 | TRBD2 | TGTGCCAGCAGCTTAGTTCGAGCGGGGGGTAATGAGCAGTTCTTC | CASSLVRAGGNEQFF
TRBJ2-1 | many | TRBV6-2/TRBV6-3 | TRBD2 | TGTGCCAGCAATAAGGCTAGCGGGGGGTCTAGAGAGCAGTTCTTC | CASNKASGGSREQFF
TRBJ2-3 | - | TRBV6-5 | - | TGTGCCAGCAGTTACTCAGCGCTCAGCACAGATACGCAGTATTTT | CASSYSALSTDTQYF
TRBJ1-6 | - | TRBV11-2 | - | TGTGCCAGCAGCTCCCCCCGGGGGAGGAATTCACCCCTCCACTTT | CASSSPRGRNSPLHF
TRBJ2-1 | few | TRBV18 | - | TGTGCCAGCTCACCACAGGGAGGTGGATTGTACAATGAGCAGTTCTTC | CASSPQGGGLYNEQFF
TRBJ1-3 | - | TRBV20-1 | - | TGCAGTGCTCTTCACAGGGCCTCTGGAAACACCATATATTTT | CSALHRASGNTIYF
TRBJ2-1 | - | TRBV11-2 | - | TGTGCCAGCAGAAATCTCCGGGACTGGGAACACAATGAGCAGTTCTTC | CASRNLRDWEHNEQFF
TRBJ2-7 | few | TRBV6-5 | TRBD1 | TGTGCCAGCAGTTACTTGACAGGGGACGAGCAGTACTTC | CASSYLTGDEQYF
TRBJ2-7 | - | TRBV20-1 | TRBD1 | TGCAGTGCTGAGGGGGCCCACGAGCAGTACTTC | CSAEGAHEQYF
TRBJ2-7 | - | TRBV12-3/TRBV12-4 | TRBD1 | TGTGCCAGCAGTTACGGACAGGGCGACGAGCAGTACTTC | CASSYGQGDEQYF
TRBJ2-3 | few | TRBV12-3/TRBV12-4 | TRBD2 | TGTGCCAGCAGTTTAGCGCGGGGGGGCCAGCCAGATACGCAGTATTTT | CASSLARGGQPDTQYF
TRBJ2-5 | - | TRBV12-3/TRBV12-4 | - | TGTGCCAGCAGTTTAGCCCCCAGACAGGGAGGGTACATCGGGCAAGAGACCCAGTACTTC | CASSLAPRQGGYIGQETQYF
TRBJ2-7 | - | TRBV12-3/TRBV12-4 | - | TGTGCCAGCAGTTCCGCTTGGATCTACGAGCAGTACTTC | CASSSAWIYEQYF
TRBJ2-1 | - | TRBV10-1 | - | TGCGCCAGCAGTGAAGGGCCGGGTGGAGGCCTTTACAATGAGCAGTTCTTC | CASSEGPGGGLYNEQFF
TRBJ1-2 | - | TRBV12-3/TRBV12-4 | - | TGTGCCAGCAGTTTGGGAGCACGATTTAACTATGGCTACACCTTC | CASSLGARFNYGYTF
TRBJ1-4 | - | TRBV7-6 | TRBD1 | TGTGCCAGCAGCCCAGACAGGGCCCTGTTTTTT | CASSPDRALFF
TRBJ1-5 | - | TRBV20-1 | - | TGCAGTGCTTCGACGGGTGCATGGGATCAGCCCCAGCATTTT | CSASTGAWDQPQHF
TRBJ2-5 | - | TRBV25-1 | TRBD1 | TGTGCCAGCAGTACTCTAGACAGGGCCCAAGAGACCCAGTACTTC | CASSTLDRAQETQYF